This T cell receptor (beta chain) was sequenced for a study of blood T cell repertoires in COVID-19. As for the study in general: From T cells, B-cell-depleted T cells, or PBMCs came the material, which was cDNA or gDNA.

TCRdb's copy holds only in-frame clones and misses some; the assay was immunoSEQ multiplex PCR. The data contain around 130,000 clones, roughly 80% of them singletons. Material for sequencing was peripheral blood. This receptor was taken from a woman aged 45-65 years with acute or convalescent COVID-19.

CDR3 nucleotide sequence: TGTGCCAGCAGCACCCGACTAGCCGGGGGGACAGATACGCAGTATTTT. Its translation is CASSTRLAGGTDTQYF. The chain links TRBV11-3 to TRBJ2-3, with 7 bases identical to TRBD2. V shed 5 bases and J 3 bases; nucleotides not matched to a gene: 11. Germline lookup yields CDR1 SGHNT and CDR2 YENEEA. This CDR3 contains 16 residues.